The rows below give T cell receptor beta chains drawn from one sample of a study of beta chain features in type 1 diabetes. Repertoires were generated with immunoSEQ multiplex PCR, while TCRdb's copy carries only in-frame clones and drops some. Of some 250,000 clones in the sample, about a tenth were seen once. The source material was naive CD4+ T cells from blood. The receptors derive from a man aged 30 to 45 with type 1 diabetes. The CDR3 runs from the conserved cysteine through the conserved F or W. The order of the fields is V gene, clone size, D gene, J gene, CDR3 protein, CDR3 DNA. A D gene is named only where the DNA matches it firmly. Size values are once, few and many counts, or a class for expanded clones, and some rows have none.

v_call: TRBV28; clone_size: NA; d_call: TRBD2; j_call: TRBJ2-1; cdr3_aa: CASSPSGLDKYNEQFF; cdr3_nt: TGTGCCAGCAGTCCCTCGGGACTAGACAAGTACAATGAGCAGTTCTTC
v_call: TRBV6-5; clone_size: few; d_call: TRBD2; j_call: TRBJ2-1; cdr3_aa: CASSRLAGNYNEQFF; cdr3_nt: TGTGCCAGCAGTCGACTAGCGGGGAATTACAATGAGCAGTTCTTC
v_call: TRBV6-1; clone_size: NA; d_call: NA; j_call: TRBJ1-6; cdr3_aa: CASSDGRGSSSYNSPLHF; cdr3_nt: TGTGCCAGCAGTGATGGACGGGGATCGAGCTCCTATAATTCACCCCTCCACTTT
v_call: TRBV9; clone_size: NA; d_call: TRBD2; j_call: TRBJ2-3; cdr3_aa: CASESPGGDTQYF; cdr3_nt: TGTGCCAGCGAGAGCCCGGGGGGGGATACGCAGTATTTT
v_call: TRBV4-2; clone_size: few; d_call: TRBD2; j_call: TRBJ2-7; cdr3_aa: CASSRTSGVFDEQYF; cdr3_nt: TGTGCCAGCAGCCGGACTAGCGGGGTTTTTGACGAGCAGTACTTC
v_call: TRBV2; clone_size: few; d_call: TRBD1; j_call: TRBJ1-2; cdr3_aa: CASSLLTGGTVGYTF; cdr3_nt: TGTGCCAGCAGTCTTTTGACAGGGGGAACGGTTGGCTACACCTTC
v_call: TRBV30; clone_size: few; d_call: TRBD2; j_call: TRBJ2-5; cdr3_aa: CAWGLAETQYF; cdr3_nt: TGTGCCTGGGGACTAGCCGAGACCCAGTACTTC
v_call: TRBV10-3; clone_size: few; d_call: TRBD2; j_call: TRBJ2-5; cdr3_aa: CAISGSSGDQETQYF; cdr3_nt: TGTGCCATCAGTGGTTCTAGCGGGGACCAAGAGACCCAGTACTTC
v_call: TRBV7-7; clone_size: few; d_call: NA; j_call: TRBJ2-6; cdr3_aa: CASSPYQESSGANVLTF; cdr3_nt: TGTGCTAGCAGCCCATATCAGGAAAGCTCTGGGGCCAACGTCCTGACTTTC
v_call: TRBV9; clone_size: few; d_call: NA; j_call: TRBJ1-1; cdr3_aa: CASSPGLYLNTEAFF; cdr3_nt: TGTGCCAGCAGCCCTGGACTATACTTGAACACTGAAGCTTTCTTT
v_call: TRBV4-2; clone_size: few; d_call: TRBD1; j_call: TRBJ2-7; cdr3_aa: CASSQDPQGERSYEQYF; cdr3_nt: TGTGCCAGCAGCCAAGATCCCCAGGGGGAAAGGTCCTACGAGCAGTACTTC
v_call: TRBV5-4; clone_size: NA; d_call: NA; j_call: TRBJ2-1; cdr3_aa: CASSRIDLGNEQFF; cdr3_nt: TGTGCCAGCAGCCGAATTGACTTGGGCAATGAGCAGTTCTTC
v_call: TRBV29-1; clone_size: NA; d_call: NA; j_call: TRBJ1-1; cdr3_aa: CSAETGGGTEAFF; cdr3_nt: TGCAGCGCCGAGACAGGCGGGGGCACTGAAGCTTTCTTT
v_call: TRBV5-1; clone_size: NA; d_call: TRBD1; j_call: TRBJ1-1; cdr3_aa: CASSLGTGQLHTEAFF; cdr3_nt: TGCGCCAGCAGCTTGGGGACAGGGCAGCTCCACACTGAAGCTTTCTTT
v_call: TRBV4-3; clone_size: NA; d_call: TRBD2; j_call: TRBJ2-5; cdr3_aa: CASSQGTSGGRETQYF; cdr3_nt: TGCGCCAGCAGCCAAGGGACTAGCGGGGGGAGAGAGACCCAGTACTTC
v_call: TRBV5-1; clone_size: once; d_call: NA; j_call: TRBJ1-5; cdr3_aa: CASSLSGSNQPQHF; cdr3_nt: TGCGCCAGCAGCTTAAGCGGAAGCAATCAGCCCCAGCATTTT
v_call: TRBV7-3; clone_size: few; d_call: NA; j_call: TRBJ2-7; cdr3_aa: CASSPPGPTREQYF; cdr3_nt: TGTGCCAGCAGCCCCCCTGGGCCAACTCGGGAGCAGTACTTC
v_call: TRBV11-2; clone_size: many; d_call: TRBD1; j_call: TRBJ2-4; cdr3_aa: CASRDRRAKNIQYF; cdr3_nt: TGTGCCAGCAGGGACAGGCGAGCCAAAAACATTCAGTACTTC
v_call: TRBV5-6; clone_size: NA; d_call: TRBD1; j_call: TRBJ1-6; cdr3_aa: CASSLGDSGINSPLHF; cdr3_nt: TGTGCCAGCAGCTTGGGGGACAGTGGGATAAATTCACCCCTCCACTTT
v_call: TRBV5-1; clone_size: NA; d_call: NA; j_call: TRBJ1-2; cdr3_aa: CASSPGQNYGYTF; cdr3_nt: TGCGCCAGCAGCCCCGGACAGAACTATGGCTACACCTTC
v_call: TRBV9; clone_size: NA; d_call: NA; j_call: TRBJ2-7; cdr3_aa: CASSVVAGAVEQYF; cdr3_nt: TGTGCCAGCAGCGTAGTAGCAGGGGCCGTAGAGCAGTACTTC
v_call: TRBV7-2; clone_size: few; d_call: NA; j_call: TRBJ2-1; cdr3_aa: CASSLVVGGPYNEQFF; cdr3_nt: TGTGCCAGCAGCTTAGTGGTGGGGGGACCCTACAATGAGCAGTTCTTC
v_call: TRBV19; clone_size: few; d_call: NA; j_call: TRBJ2-1; cdr3_aa: CASRPPGGSYNEQFF; cdr3_nt: TGTGCCAGTCGACCCCCCGGGGGTTCCTACAATGAGCAGTTCTTC
v_call: TRBV5-5; clone_size: NA; d_call: NA; j_call: TRBJ2-1; cdr3_aa: CASTKGRYGEQFF; cdr3_nt: TGTGCCAGCACCAAGGGGAGGTACGGTGAGCAGTTCTTC
v_call: TRBV30; clone_size: few; d_call: NA; j_call: TRBJ2-2; cdr3_aa: CAWSVGFSGTGELFF; cdr3_nt: TGTGCCTGGAGTGTAGGGTTTTCGGGGACCGGGGAGCTGTTTTTT